The 27 T cell receptor beta chains in this list originate from one sample, sequenced in a study of regulatory T cells in long-lasting Graves disease. CDR3 regions were amplified by Arm-PCR using iRepertoire HTBI primers to build TCR beta libraries. TCRdb ran MiXCR on the multiplex PCR reads and lists one entry per CDR3 protein. The profile shows about 660,000 distinct CDR3 sequences, around 32% of them singletons. Regarding time point: persistent/refractory GD, antithyroid drugs over 5 years with positive TRAb. PBMC-derived RNA was used for the TCR library. Sequencing was performed on peripheral blood mononuclear cells (PBMCs), taken when the disease was refractory, from a patient treated with antithyroid drugs. Every receptor here comes from a female donor with Graves disease.

V gene TRBV7-6 combines with J gene TRBJ1-1, with D tentatively TRBD1 (5 bases). Deletions cut 2 bases from V and 6 bases from J, with 16 bases between. The germline V gene encodes CDR1 SGHVS and CDR2 FNYEAQ. The CDR3 has 15 residues. The CDR3 DNA reads TGTGCCAGCAGCTTATTCTCAGTGGGGGTTTCTGAAGCTTTCTTT. Its protein is CASSLFSVGVSEAFF.

This clonotype occurred many times. The chain couples TRBV6-1 to TRBJ1-1, with D uncertain. With 4 bases removed from V and 1 base from J, the gap between germline ends came to 13 bases. The CDR3 sequence is 15 residues long. The germline gives CDR1 MNHNS, CDR2 SASEGT. DNA of the CDR3: TGTGCCAGCAGTGGACCTTGGTGGCAGAACACTGAAGCTTTCTTT. Protein sequence: CASSGPWWQNTEAFF.

V and J are TRBV5-4 and TRBJ2-5; TRBD1 or TRBD2 may be the D gene (5 bases each). The V gene's germline CDR1 is SGHNT and CDR2 YYREEE (reference sequence). Trimming took 1 base from V and 5 from J, leaving 21 bases between them. The CDR3 is 17 amino acids. The CDR3 spells CASSLTHRDPRRETQYF. The CDR3 coding sequence is TGTGCCAGCAGCTTGACCCACCGGGACCCCAGAAGGGAGACCCAGTACTTC.

The sample holds many counts of this clonotype. This chain connects TRBV2 to TRBJ2-5, with TRBD2 matching over 9 bases. Germline CDR1 is SNHLY and CDR2 is FYNNEI. The junction had 3 bases not matched to a gene; V was cut back by 2 bases and J by 5 bases. This CDR3 has 14 residues. Here the CDR3 DNA reads TGTGCCAGCAGTGAAACTAGCGGGTGGGAGACCCAGTACTTC. Encoded protein: CASSETSGWETQYF.

The gene calls are TRBV6-1 and TRBJ2-7; no definite D call. There are 12 residues in the CDR3. V was clipped by 6 bases and J by 5 bases, with 11 bases between them. Per the germline V gene, CDR1 is MNHNS and CDR2 is SASEGT. CDR3 sequence: CASSSLFNEQYF. CDR3 nucleotide sequence: TGTGCCAGCAGCTCTCTATTCAACGAGCAGTACTTC.

This clonotype was found once. A much larger clone sits a single nucleotide away, making a read error possible. The chain links TRBV6-5 to TRBJ1-2; no reliable D call. V was shortened by 0 bases and J by 3 bases, with 11 bases between the two germline ends. Per the germline V gene, CDR1 is MNHEY and CDR2 is SVGAGI. The CDR3 spans 15 residues. The CDR3 sequence: CASSYSLNADYGYTF. The CDR3 DNA reads TGTGCCAGCAGTTACTCCCTGAATGCAGACTATGGCTACACCTTC.

The chain links TRBV18 to TRBJ2-4; possibly TRBD2 for D (6 bases). V lost 8 bases and J lost 7, with 15 bases in between. Per the germline V gene, CDR1 is KGHSH and CDR2 is LQKENI. The CDR3 spans 13 residues. The CDR3 DNA is TGTGCCAGCAGCCCCGGGAGCGAGAACATTCAGTACTTC. This translates into CASSPGSENIQYF.

The chain uses TRBV10-3 and TRBJ1-5, with a weak D call TRBD1 (5 bases). The CDR3 loop spans 12 amino acids. Germline V gives CDR1 ENHRY, CDR2 SYGVKD. The V gene lost 8 bases and the J gene lost 4 bases, with 9 bases spanning the gap. The CDR3 nucleotides read TGTGCCATCGGGGCTGAAAATCAGCCCCAGCATTTT. It is translated as CAIGAENQPQHF.

The chain is built from TRBV7-6 and TRBJ1-2; TRBD1 matches 7 bases. CDR3 length: 13 amino acids. V was clipped by 1 base and J by 8 bases; unmatched bases: 4. Looked up from germline, CDR1 is SGHVS and CDR2 is FNYEAQ. CDR3 DNA sequence: TGTGCCAGCAGCTTAGAGACAGGGAGCGGCTACACCTTC. Translated, it gives CASSLETGSGYTF.

The V call is TRBV12-3 or TRBV12-4, the J call TRBJ1-5; D might be TRBD1 (6 bases). CDR3 length: 15 residues. The germline V and J ends were trimmed by 3 bases and 3 bases, with 12 bases remaining between them. In DNA form, the CDR3 reads TGTGCCAGCAGTTTCGCAGGGGCCTACAATCAGCCCCAGCATTTT. Translation: CASSFAGAYNQPQHF.

This clonotype has just a few counts. In DNA form, the CDR3 reads TGCAGTGCAGAACGCACCGGGACAGGCGGGGAAAAACTGTTTTTT. Protein product: CSAERTGTGGEKLFF. The V call is TRBV20-1, the J call TRBJ1-4, with 8 bases matching TRBD1. Trimming took 6 bases from V and 8 from J; bases not matched to a gene: 14. The CDR3 is 15 residues long. Germline V gene data show CDR1 as DFQATT and CDR2 as SNEGSKA (reference sequence).

The chain couples TRBV19 to TRBJ1-2; D call uncertain. The germline gives CDR1 LNHDA, CDR2 SQIVND (reference sequence). V was shortened by 2 bases and J by 2 bases, with 12 bases between the two germline ends. CDR3 size: 15 residues. Written as DNA, the CDR3 is TGTGCCAGTAGTATAAACATCGCGTGGAACTATGGCTACACCTTC. It specifies CASSINIAWNYGYTF.

This clonotype was seen ten or more times. The chain recombines TRBV2 with TRBJ2-2; D not resolved. Germline V gives CDR1 SNHLY, CDR2 FYNNEI. V shed 1 base and J shed 1 base, with 1 base lying between them. CDR3 length equals 13 residues. CDR3 protein: CASSEENTGELFF. The CDR3 bases are TGTGCCAGCAGTGAAGAGAACACCGGGGAGCTGTTTTTT.

The chain employs TRBV6-2 or TRBV6-3 and TRBJ1-1; unclear D gene. The CDR3 runs 15 residues. Germline values: CDR1 MNHEY, CDR2 SVGEGT. Trimming shortened V by 2 bases and J by 6 bases, and 16 bases separated the two germline ends. The CDR3 region has the DNA TGTGCCAGCAGTTACGGTTTGAGGTCTGGCGCTGAAGCTTTCTTT. Its protein product is CASSYGLRSGAEAFF.

This chain joins TRBV12-3 or TRBV12-4 and TRBJ2-3, with D unclear. V was clipped by 7 bases and J by 5 bases, with 13 bases between them. The CDR3 totals 13 residues. The CDR3 sequence: CASTPGKGDTQYF. The CDR3 DNA reads as TGTGCCAGCACCCCAGGTAAAGGAGATACGCAGTATTTT.

The rearrangement links TRBV19 to TRBJ1-5; TRBD1 is a possible D gene (5 bases). V gave up 1 base and J gave up 3 bases, with 13 bases separating them. The CDR3 has 16 residues. Germline CDR1 LNHDA, CDR2 SQIVND (reference sequence). This CDR3 reads CASSIGGGRDNQPQHF. The CDR3 coding sequence is TGTGCCAGTAGTATAGGAGGAGGCAGGGACAATCAGCCCCAGCATTTT.

In this sample, this clonotype turned up a few times. The chain couples TRBV6-1 to TRBJ2-7; D possibly corresponds to TRBD2 (6 bases). Germline assignment: CDR1 MNHNS and CDR2 SASEGT. Between the trimmed V and J ends, which lost 3 bases and 3 bases, there was a span of 15 bases. The CDR3 length is 15 residues. The CDR3 DNA follows: TGTGCCAGCAGTGACTCTGGCGGGGCCGGCTACGAGCAGTACTTC. Protein product: CASSDSGGAGYEQYF.

This clonotype occurred a few times. V and J are TRBV12-3 or TRBV12-4 and TRBJ1-2; the D is unclear. With 4 bases removed from V and 8 bases from J, the gap between germline ends came to 11 bases. The CDR3 runs to 12 residues. The chain's CDR3 is CASSYGERGYTF. CDR3 DNA sequence: TGTGCCAGCAGTTACGGGGAAAGGGGCTACACCTTC.

This clonotype was detected a few times. J is TRBJ1-1 and V is TRBV7-9, with a possible D match to TRBD1 (5 bases). The CDR3 contains 14 residues. CDR1 is SEHNR and CDR2 is FQNEAQ in the germline V gene (reference sequence). The V and J ends lost 4 bases and 1 base respectively, with 10 bases between them. The CDR3 loop reads CASSSLTANTEAFF. The CDR3 DNA reads TGTGCCAGCAGCTCCTTGACAGCGAACACTGAAGCTTTCTTT.

The table lists this clonotype with a few counts. V gene TRBV10-3 combines with J gene TRBJ1-1; possible D gene TRBD1, 5 bases. The CDR3 is 14 residues long. CDR1 and CDR2 (germline): ENHRY, SYGVKD. Trimming removed 0 bases from V and 6 bases from J, with 11 bases in between. CDR3 loop: CAISESTQGAEAFF. CDR3 DNA sequence: TGTGCCATCAGTGAGTCGACCCAAGGGGCTGAAGCTTTCTTT.

This clonotype was observed a handful of times. The rearrangement links TRBV29-1 to TRBJ2-2, with D possibly being TRBD2 (7 bases). The CDR3 spans 15 residues. Deletions cut 7 bases from V and 0 bases from J, with 15 bases between. Germline CDR1 reads SQVTM; CDR2 reads ANQGSEA. CDR3 DNA: TGCAGCGCCTCTGCGGGGGCGTCGAACACCGGGGAGCTGTTTTTT. This translates into CSASAGASNTGELFF.

The chain joins TRBV4-1 to TRBJ1-2; 8 bases match TRBD1. The CDR3 totals 15 residues. In germline, CDR1 is MGHRA, CDR2 YSYEKL. Trimming cost V 3 bases and J 4 bases; bases outside gene matches: 7. This CDR3 is CASSQLQGGSYGYTF. As DNA, the CDR3 is TGCGCCAGCAGCCAGCTACAGGGGGGTAGCTATGGCTACACCTTC.

V and J are TRBV19 and TRBJ2-5; D gene ambiguous. Trimming stripped 5 bases from V and 0 bases from J, with 10 bases between. The CDR3 length is 14 residues. CDR1 and CDR2 from the germline V gene are LNHDA and SQIVND (reference sequence). CDR3 bases: TGTGCCAGTAGTCCACATTCGAACCAAGAGACCCAGTACTTC. Its protein product is CASSPHSNQETQYF.

This clonotype was seen more than once but under ten times. The chain has TRBV2 and TRBJ1-6; 10 bases are a match to TRBD1. Per germline, CDR1 SNHLY and CDR2 FYNNEI. Unmatched junction bases numbered 6, after V lost 1 base and J lost 6 bases. The CDR3 spans 17 residues. The CDR3 DNA follows: TGTGCCAGCAGTGAAGACAAGAGGACAGGGGGTAATTCACCCCTCCACTTT. This codes for CASSEDKRTGGNSPLHF.

This clonotype has more than one count but fewer than ten. The rearrangement joins TRBV3-1 to TRBJ2-4, with 10 bases fitting TRBD2. CDR3 size: 17 residues. The J segment lost 6 bases and the V segment lost 0 bases, leaving 8 bases of the junction unmatched. CDR1 and CDR2 from the germline V gene are LGHDT and YNNKEL (reference sequence). CDR3 region: CASSQELAGDHRNIQYF. The CDR3 region has the DNA TGTGCCAGCAGCCAAGAGCTAGCGGGAGATCATAGAAACATTCAGTACTTC.

The chain joins TRBV7-2 to TRBJ2-4; 9 nucleotides agree with TRBD1. Germline trimming cut 4 bases from V and 7 bases from J; bases unmatched to any gene: 2. The germline gives CDR1 SGHTA, CDR2 FQGNSA. CDR3 length equals 13 residues. CDR3 in amino acids: CASSSGTGNIQYF. The CDR3 DNA reads TGTGCCAGCAGCTCCGGGACAGGGAACATTCAGTACTTC.

There are a few counts of this clonotype. The chain uses TRBV29-1 and TRBJ2-7; no firm D call. Trimming shortened V by 4 bases and J by 1 base, and 5 bases separated the two germline ends. The CDR3 runs to 11 residues. In germline, CDR1 is SQVTM, CDR2 ANQGSEA. The DNA of the CDR3 is TGCAGCGTTGGGTTTTCCTACGAGCAGTACTTC. It encodes CSVGFSYEQYF.